The next 21 T cell receptor beta chains were all read from a single sample in a study of CD8 T cells in ankylosing spondylitis. Study conclusions and caveats: For ankylosing spondylitis blood, a TCR beta motif of under ten highly homologous variants appeared characteristic.

TCRdb fed the 5' RACE reads into MiXCR, producing one record per CDR3 protein. The profile shows a few hundred thousand distinct CDR3 sequences, approximately 20% of them singletons. Their specific antigens are unknown. The sequenced material came from blood, either unsorted or a sorted T cell fraction (not recorded which). These receptors were obtained from a male donor with ankylosing spondylitis.

The chain uses TRBV11-2 and TRBJ2-3, with 10 bases matching TRBD2. Trimming removed 1 base from V and 0 bases from J; junction bases left unmatched: 4. CDR1 and CDR2 (germline): SGHAT, FQNNGV. The CDR3 runs 17 residues. CDR3 sequence: CASSLGAGGSSTDTQYF. CDR3 DNA sequence: TGTGCCAGCAGCTTAGGAGCGGGGGGGTCTAGCACAGATACGCAGTATTTT.

With respect to this clonotype: This may stem from a read error, because a much larger clone lies one nucleotide away. This chain links TRBV4-1 with TRBJ1-4; D may be TRBD1 (6 bases). The CDR3 totals 16 residues. The germline V gene encodes CDR1 MGHRA and CDR2 YSYEKL. CDR3 in amino acids: CASCQFPQGENEKLFF. In DNA form, the CDR3 reads TGCGCCAGCTGCCAATTTCCACAGGGAGAGAATGAAAAACTGTTTTTT.

V is TRBV7-3 and J is TRBJ2-7; a weak D match, TRBD2 (6 bases). The V end lost 3 bases, the J end lost 3 bases, and 12 bases lay between the germline ends. Germline CDR1 reads SGHTA; CDR2 reads FQGTGA. The CDR3 contains 14 residues. The CDR3 loop is CASSLAGPGYEQYF. DNA of the CDR3: TGTGCCAGCAGCTTGGCGGGACCGGGCTACGAGCAGTACTTC. Variable domain in full (rest from reference TRBV7-3 and TRBJ2-7): GAGVSQTPSNKVTEKGKYVELRCDPISGHTALYWYRQSLGQGPEFLIYFQGTGAADDSGLPNDRFFAVRPEGSVSTLKIQRTERGDSAVYLCASSLAGPGYEQYFGPGTRLTVT.

At least ten counts were recorded for this clonotype. The rearrangement uses TRBV7-9 and TRBJ2-5; D remains ambiguous. The germline gives CDR1 SEHNR, CDR2 FQNEAQ (reference sequence). V dropped 1 base and J dropped 5 bases, with 14 bases sitting between them. The CDR3 totals 15 residues. The CDR3: CASSLGGLGSETQYF. The CDR3 DNA is TGTGCCAGCAGCTTAGGGGGTCTAGGGTCGGAGACCCAGTACTTC.

This clonotype was seen repeatedly, ten times or more. The V call is TRBV4-1, the J call TRBJ1-1; 9 nucleotides align to TRBD1. Germline V gene data show CDR1 as MGHRA and CDR2 as YSYEKL. J was trimmed by 3 bases and V by 0 bases; bases with no gene match: 2. There are 15 residues in the CDR3. CDR3 in DNA: TGCGCCAGCAGCCAAGACGGACAGGGGTACACTGAAGCTTTCTTT. Encoded protein: CASSQDGQGYTEAFF.

This clonotype was seen ten or more times. V gene TRBV12-3 or TRBV12-4 combines with J gene TRBJ2-1, with 10 bases that match TRBD2. CDR3 size: 13 residues. V lost 6 bases, J lost 8 bases, and 4 bases stayed unmatched. The CDR3: CASSSSGRYEQFF. CDR3 DNA sequence: TGTGCCAGCAGCTCTAGCGGGAGATATGAGCAGTTCTTC.

This clonotype was recorded a few times. This sequence joins TRBV12-3 or TRBV12-4 and TRBJ2-3; D is ambiguous. CDR3 length: 15 residues. V lost 6 bases and J lost 6, with 19 bases in between. The CDR3 DNA follows: TGTGCCAGCAGCGCCCCCGGACGGGCCCGGGATACGCAGTATTTT. It codes for CASSAPGRARDTQYF.

In this sample, this clonotype turned up a few times. The chain has TRBV5-6 and TRBJ2-5; TRBD1 matches 7 bases. The junction had 13 bases not matched to a gene; V was cut back by 4 bases and J by 4 bases. This CDR3 has 16 residues. Germline V CDR1 and CDR2: SGHDT, YYEEEE. The CDR3 DNA reads TGTGCCAGCAGCCCTGGTTCCGGGACAGAGGTAGAGACCCAGTACTTC. Its translation: CASSPGSGTEVETQYF.

This chain uses TRBV11-3 with TRBJ2-2; D possibly corresponds to TRBD2 (6 bases). From germline, CDR1 is SGHNT and CDR2 YENEEA. This CDR3 has 17 amino acids. V lost 4 bases and J lost 6, with 21 bases in between. DNA for the CDR3: TGTGCCAGCAGCTCAAGGGTGGGGACTCTTCCCGCCGGGGAGCTGTTTTTT. This codes for CASSSRVGTLPAGELFF.

The chain couples TRBV5-1 to TRBJ1-5; the match to TRBD1 covers 12 bases. Trimming cost V 3 bases and J 5 bases; bases outside gene matches: 3. The CDR3 consists of 15 residues. CDR1 is SGHRS and CDR2 is YFSETQ in the germline V gene. The CDR3: CASSWGQGADQPQHF. The CDR3 region has the DNA TGCGCCAGCAGCTGGGGACAGGGGGCGGATCAGCCCCAGCATTTT. Full variable domain (outside the CDR3, taken from reference TRBV5-1 and TRBJ1-5): KAGVTQTPRYLIKTRGQQVTLSCSPISGHRSVSWYQQTPGQGLQFLFEYFSETQRNKGNFPGRFSGRQFSNSRSEMNVSTLELGDSALYLCASSWGQGADQPQHFGDGTRLSIL.

The rearrangement uses TRBV2 and TRBJ2-7, with TRBD1 matching 9 bases. The junction had 8 bases not matched to a gene; V was cut back by 6 bases and J by 2 bases. The CDR3 has 15 amino acids. CDR1 is SNHLY and CDR2 is FYNNEI in the germline V gene. CDR3 protein: CASRGTGGFTYEQYF. The CDR3 DNA is TGTGCCAGCAGGGGTACAGGGGGCTTCACCTACGAGCAGTACTTC. The complete variable domain, with remaining parts taken from reference TRBV2 and TRBJ2-7, reads EPEVTQTPSHQVTQMGQEVILRCVPISNHLYFYWYRQILGQKVEFLVSFYNNEISEKSEIFDDQFSVERPDGSNFTLKIRSTKLEDSAMYFCASRGTGGFTYEQYFGPGTRLTVT.

This clonotype came up a few times. The chain couples TRBV11-3 to TRBJ2-7; TRBD1 aligns across 9 bases. The V segment lost 6 bases and the J segment 5 bases; nucleotides outside the gene matches: 8. Germline V lookup: CDR1 SGHNT, CDR2 YENEEA. The CDR3 covers 14 residues. CDR3 sequence reads: CASRDRTGVHEQYF. In DNA, the CDR3 is TGTGCCAGCAGGGATAGGACAGGGGTACACGAGCAGTACTTC.

The CDR3 is CSASMEREKADTQYF. DNA of the CDR3: TGCAGTGCTAGTATGGAGCGGGAGAAGGCAGATACGCAGTATTTT. This chain joins TRBV20-1 and TRBJ2-3, with 8 bases identical to TRBD2. This CDR3 has 15 residues. The V segment lost 3 bases and the J segment 4 bases; nucleotides outside the gene matches: 9. CDR1 is DFQATT, CDR2 SNEGSKA, per germline (reference sequence).

This clonotype appeared a few times. V gene TRBV6-6 combines with J gene TRBJ2-7; maybe TRBD2 (5 bases). Trimming took off 0 bases at V and 5 bases at J, with 11 bases between the two ends. CDR3 length: 14 residues. Per the germline V gene, CDR1 is MNHNY and CDR2 is SVGAGI (reference sequence). The CDR3 nucleotides are TGTGCCAGCAGTTACTCGACGGAGGAGAACGAGCAGTACTTC. Protein product: CASSYSTEENEQYF.

CDR3 in DNA: TGTGCCAGCAGTCACAATAGCGGAGACCTCTACAATGAGCAGTTCTTC. Its protein product is CASSHNSGDLYNEQFF. V usage is TRBV6-5 and J usage is TRBJ2-1, with a possible D match to TRBD2 (6 bases). The V gene's germline CDR1 is MNHEY and CDR2 SVGAGI. The CDR3 covers 16 residues. With 5 bases removed from V and 3 bases from J, the gap between germline ends came to 17 bases.

V usage is TRBV27 and J usage is TRBJ2-2; 8 nucleotides line up with TRBD1. The CDR3 loop spans 15 amino acids. Germline V gene lookup returns CDR1 MNHEY and CDR2 SMNVEV (reference sequence). The V gene end was trimmed by 5 bases and the J gene end by 1 base; junction bases not matched to a gene: 3. CDR3 DNA sequence: TGTGCCAGCAGTCTAGACAGGGGGAACACCGGGGAGCTGTTTTTT. Its translation is CASSLDRGNTGELFF.

This clonotype was picked up a small number of times. The CDR3 loop reads CSVEQDHYGYTF. The CDR3 region has the DNA TGCAGCGTTGAACAGGACCACTATGGCTACACCTTC. This chain links TRBV29-1 with TRBJ1-2; D gene unclear. V dropped 2 bases and J dropped 3 bases, with 7 bases sitting between them. The CDR3 is 12 residues long. Germline V CDR1 and CDR2: SQVTM, ANQGSEA.

The table lists this clonotype with a few counts. CDR3 sequence: CASSFPDREGSKTQYF. CDR3 sequence (DNA): TGTGCCAGCAGTTTCCCGGACAGGGAAGGCTCTAAGACCCAGTACTTC. The V gene is TRBV6-2 or TRBV6-3, the J gene TRBJ2-5; 8 bases agree with TRBD1. Germline V CDR1 and CDR2: MNHEY, SVGEGT. The ends lost 4 bases at V and 6 bases at J; junction bases unmatched: 13. The length of the CDR3 is 16 residues.

This clonotype was observed a handful of times. The V and J genes are TRBV3-1 and TRBJ1-5; 9 nucleotides line up with TRBD1. This CDR3 has 18 amino acids. The germline V gene encodes CDR1 LGHDT and CDR2 YNNKEL (reference sequence). After removal of 4 bases from V and 0 bases from J, the junction contained 10 bases not matched to a gene. The CDR3 loop is CASSPDRGNGYSNQPQHF. The CDR3 nucleotides read TGTGCCAGCAGCCCGGACAGGGGTAATGGTTATAGCAATCAGCCCCAGCATTTT.

The CDR3 DNA follows: TGCGCCAGCAGTGAGTCGGGCGAGAACACTGAAGCTTTCTTT. It specifies CASSESGENTEAFF. V is TRBV10-2 and J is TRBJ1-1; D gene ambiguous. V dropped 0 bases and J dropped 1 base, with 6 bases sitting between them. This CDR3 region has 14 residues. From germline, CDR1 is WSHSY and CDR2 SAAADI.

This sequence joins TRBV28 and TRBJ2-3; 9 bases are a match to TRBD2. CDR1 MDHEN and CDR2 SYDVKM come from the germline V gene. The CDR3 covers 14 residues. Germline trimming cut 4 bases from V and 4 bases from J; bases unmatched to any gene: 3. Here the CDR3 reads CASSSGTSPDTQYF. The CDR3 nucleotides are TGTGCCAGCAGTTCCGGGACTAGCCCAGATACGCAGTATTTT. The variable domain in full, with the rest retrieved from reference TRBV28 and TRBJ2-3, is DVKVTQSSRYLVKRTGEKVFLECVQDMDHENMFWYRQDPGLGLRLIYFSYDVKMKEKGDIPEGYSVSREKKERFSLILESASTNQTSMYLCASSSGTSPDTQYFGPGTRLTVL.